This TCR beta chain was identified in a study of CD8+ T cells in alopecia areata. Between the trimmed V and J ends, which lost 1 base and 6 bases, there was a span of 26 bases. Germline CDR1 reads SGHRS; CDR2 reads YFSETQ. The CDR3 has 19 residues. Study observations and caveats: Resident alphabeta T-cell populations of normal skin are likewise subject to sequencing in scalp samples.

Noted treatment: oral pan-JAK inhibitor, 5-10 mg twice daily. Researchers took lesional scalp punch biopsies and peripheral blood from people who were alopecia areata patients. This clone was seen only a few times. Its specificity is unknown. Following extraction, RNA underwent reverse transcription to cDNA, which served as the sequencing template. Repertoires were generated with immunoSEQ multiplex PCR, while TCRdb's copy carries only in-frame clones and drops some. The sample contains 90,000 to 150,000 clones, around 53% of which appear only once. The receptor's source is a human donor with alopecia areata. This chain uses TRBV5-1 with TRBJ1-3; D perhaps matches TRBD1 (5 bases). Sample: CD4+ T cells sorted from blood, taken at week 4, from a patient treated with tofacitinib. Written as DNA, the CDR3 is TGCGCCAGCAGCTTGAGGGGTCGCTCGGCACTCTCACTGGAAAACACCATATATTTT. This codes for CASSLRGRSALSLENTIYF.